Listed here is a single T cell receptor (beta chain). The antigen remains undetermined. This specimen comes from a study of shared clonotypes between healthy human individuals. Study-level points and caveats: Relative to their counterparts shared across all four donors, non-shared clonotypes exhibited diminished generation probabilities.

V was clipped by 2 bases and J by 5 bases, with 13 bases between them. The CDR3 totals 14 residues. Germline CDR1 is SGHDT and CDR2 is YYEEEE. Genomic DNA belonging to each subset was distributed in equal measure over several immunoSEQ plates. The assay was immunoSEQ multiplex PCR, and TCRdb's table has in-frame clones only and misses some. The repertoire holds fewer than 3 million clones, with approximately 90% as singletons. The donor population consisted of healthy HIV-negative adults with no recent acute infections or vaccinations. Naive CD4+ cells were CD45RA-selected; the remaining cells were memory.

The sequenced sample consisted of naive CD4+ T cells from PBMCs. The subset: CD45RA+ positively selected. This receptor was taken from a young man in good health. Some clones in this sample may be carry-over from other donors' samples. The chain joins TRBV5-6 to TRBJ2-5; possibly TRBD1 or TRBD2 for D (5 bases each). This CDR3 reads CASSFNPGGETQYF. CDR3 coding DNA: TGTGCCAGCAGCTTTAACCCTGGGGGTGAGACCCAGTACTTC.